This T cell receptor beta chain appears in the sequencing data of a study of cytomegalovirus exposure and HLA in healthy donors. Amplification used 60 Vbeta primers and 13 Jbeta primers. The repertoire was sequenced with immunoSEQ multiplex PCR; TCRdb's copy has only in-frame clones and lacks some. This sample has around 90,000 clones, with 79% found just once. The sequencing sample was made of PBMCs. The sequence derives from a male donor in good health and CMV-seropositive.

CDR3: CASSYGGGETFF. CDR3 nucleotides: TGTGCCAGCAGTTACGGGGGGGGAGAAACTTTCTTT. The J gene is TRBJ1-1, the V gene TRBV6-6; D might be TRBD1 (5 bases). The CDR3 consists of 12 residues. Between the trimmed V and J ends, which lost 2 bases and 12 bases, there was a span of 13 bases. CDR1 is MNHNY, CDR2 SVGAGI, per germline (reference sequence).